This T cell receptor beta chain was documented in a study of radiotherapy plus CTLA-4 blockade in lung cancer. Study background: Objective response rate was over 15%; disease control rate, around 33%.

In chemo-refractory metastatic non-small-cell lung cancer, patients got ipilimumab CTLA-4 blockade together with focal radiation. V was shortened by 0 bases and J by 4 bases, with 7 bases between the two germline ends. Germline values: CDR1 SGHRS, CDR2 YFSETQ. The CDR3 length is 14 residues. Assay used: immunoSEQ multiplex PCR; TCRdb lists only in-frame clones, some missing. The table has more than 65,000 clones, less than 90% seen once; the top ten hold 0.82%. The V and J genes are TRBV5-1 and TRBJ2-2; D is uncertain. The source of this sequence is a human donor with non-small cell lung cancer who had stable disease on radiotherapy plus ipilimumab. The starting material was peripheral blood, obtained from a patient treated with radiotherapy plus ipilimumab. The CDR3 loop reads CASSLGGTTGELFF. The CDR3 DNA follows: TGCGCCAGCAGCTTGGGGGGAACCACCGGGGAGCTGTTTTTT.